This T cell receptor beta chain emerged from a study of high-grade serous ovarian cancer treatment subgroups. Study results and caveats: Different patients shared almost no repertoire; same-patient tumors shared roughly 0.1 to 0.8. Spatial context was lost because tumors were sequenced in bulk.

Tumor tissue was taken before any definitive surgery or chemotherapy was given. The germline V and J ends were trimmed by 7 bases and 3 bases, with 15 bases remaining between them. This CDR3 is built from 15 residues. CDR1 is LNHDA, CDR2 SQIVND, per germline (reference sequence). A word on this clone: The antigen remains unidentified.

Sequencing used immunoSEQ multiplex PCR; TCRdb keeps in-frame clones, though not all of them. Of thousands of clones listed, around four fifths are singletons. The chain couples TRBV19 to TRBJ2-2; the D gene is possibly TRBD2 (7 bases). The sequencing input was tumor tissue. The sequence was collected from a human donor with high-grade serous ovarian cancer. As DNA, the CDR3 is TGTGCCAGTAATCCCAGGGGAGGGTACACCGGGGAGCTGTTTTTT. Translating gives CASNPRGGYTGELFF.